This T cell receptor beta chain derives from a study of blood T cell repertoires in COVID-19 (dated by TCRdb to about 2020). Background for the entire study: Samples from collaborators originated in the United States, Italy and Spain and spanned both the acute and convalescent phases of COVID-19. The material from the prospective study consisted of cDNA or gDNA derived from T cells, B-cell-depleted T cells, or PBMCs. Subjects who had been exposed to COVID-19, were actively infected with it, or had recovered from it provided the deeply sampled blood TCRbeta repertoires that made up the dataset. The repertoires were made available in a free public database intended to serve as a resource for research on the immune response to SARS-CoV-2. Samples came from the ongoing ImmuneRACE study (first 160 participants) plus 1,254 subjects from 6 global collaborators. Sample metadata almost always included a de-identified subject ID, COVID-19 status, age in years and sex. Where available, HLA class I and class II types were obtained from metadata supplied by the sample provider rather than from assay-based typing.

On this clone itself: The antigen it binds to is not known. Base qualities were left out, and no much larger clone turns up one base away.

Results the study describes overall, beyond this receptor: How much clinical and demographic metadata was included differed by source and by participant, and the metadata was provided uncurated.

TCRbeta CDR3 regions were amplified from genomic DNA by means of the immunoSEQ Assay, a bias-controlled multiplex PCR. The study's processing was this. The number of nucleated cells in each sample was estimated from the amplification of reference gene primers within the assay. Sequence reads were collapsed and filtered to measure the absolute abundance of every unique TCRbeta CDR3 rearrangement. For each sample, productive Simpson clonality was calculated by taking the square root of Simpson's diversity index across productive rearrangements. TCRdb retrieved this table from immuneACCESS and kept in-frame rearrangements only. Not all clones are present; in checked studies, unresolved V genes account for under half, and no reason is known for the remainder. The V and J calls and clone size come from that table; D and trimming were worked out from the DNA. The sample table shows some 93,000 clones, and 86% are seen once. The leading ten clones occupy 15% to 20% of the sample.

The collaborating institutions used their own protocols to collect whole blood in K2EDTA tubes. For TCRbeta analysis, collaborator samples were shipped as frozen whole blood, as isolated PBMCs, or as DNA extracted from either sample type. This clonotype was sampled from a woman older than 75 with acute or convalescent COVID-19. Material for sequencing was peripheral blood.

The encoded CDR3 is CASSQDIAGGTDTQYF. The nucleotide sequence reads TGCGCCAGCAGCCAAGATATAGCGGGGGGAACAGATACGCAGTATTTT. The chain joins TRBV4-1 to TRBJ2-3; 10 central nucleotides agree with TRBD2. V is cut back by 0 bases and J by 3 bases, with 3 bases in the junction unmatched. CDR1 and CDR2 were assigned from the germline V gene as MGHRA and YSYEKL. The CDR3 spans 16 residues, from the cysteine through the phenylalanine. Only the CDR3 region is kept as DNA, spanning 48 bases read in frame from base 1.